This T cell receptor (beta chain) was identified during a study of human T cells and chemical hapten exposure. Findings and limits, study-wide: With DPC sensitization, TCRs exceeding 1 in 1000 frequency showed no change. Donor immune responses may differ from healthy people's, since all donors had alopecia.

Specified time point: patch test 2, 6 weeks after DPC sensitization. Treatment defined: therapeutic diphenylcyclopropenone sensitization with weekly scalp DPC. This clonotype was found many times. Antigen specificity is unknown. The germline gene is not matched at one end of the junction; a read error may be the cause. CDR1 and CDR2 (germline): SGHVS, FNYEAQ. This CDR3 is built from 16 residues. Via MiXCR, TCRdb re-called the RACE reads, giving one row per CDR3 protein. This table holds 95,000 or so distinct CDR3 sequences, around 10% found once. The sequencing here drew on whole blood, taken in connection with sensitization to the hapten diphenylcyclopropenone (DPC). This sequence joins TRBV7-6 and TRBJ1-3; maybe TRBD1 (6 bases). This sequence originates from a woman aged 40 to 49 with alopecia areata. Some clones in this sample may be carry-over from other donors' samples. Here the CDR3 reads CASRKNQGNGGDTIYF. CDR3 nucleotides: TGTGCCAGCAGGAAAAACCAGGGGAATGGTGGAGACACCATATATTTT.